The TCR beta chain described here comes from a study of response to subunit inactivated influenza vaccine. At least ten counts were recorded for this clonotype. TCRdb reprocessed the RT-PCR reads via MiXCR and lists one record per CDR3 protein. Here the sample spans hundreds of thousands of distinct CDR3 sequences, around 10% being singletons. Separately, the same data were catalogued under a study of T cells expressing NK-cell markers. Per that paper: Making the TCR beta cDNA relied on 5'RACE template switching with UMIs. Researchers report these clonotypes also headed the CD3+CD56-NKG2C+ fraction in four donors. HCMV specificity of the expanded NKG2C+ T cell clones was not established.

The sequence was collected from a man aged 50-60 years who received an inactivated influenza vaccine. Sample: PBMCs from blood, taken on the day of vaccination.

CDR3 sequence: CASSLVVGNNEQFF. The CDR3 DNA follows: TGTGCCAGCAGCTTGGTGGTAGGGAACAATGAGCAGTTCTTC. This chain uses TRBV5-5 with TRBJ2-1; D ambiguous. CDR3 length: 14 amino acids. The V and J ends lost 0 bases and 5 bases respectively, with 9 bases between them. Germline V lookup: CDR1 SGHKS, CDR2 YYEKEE (reference sequence).